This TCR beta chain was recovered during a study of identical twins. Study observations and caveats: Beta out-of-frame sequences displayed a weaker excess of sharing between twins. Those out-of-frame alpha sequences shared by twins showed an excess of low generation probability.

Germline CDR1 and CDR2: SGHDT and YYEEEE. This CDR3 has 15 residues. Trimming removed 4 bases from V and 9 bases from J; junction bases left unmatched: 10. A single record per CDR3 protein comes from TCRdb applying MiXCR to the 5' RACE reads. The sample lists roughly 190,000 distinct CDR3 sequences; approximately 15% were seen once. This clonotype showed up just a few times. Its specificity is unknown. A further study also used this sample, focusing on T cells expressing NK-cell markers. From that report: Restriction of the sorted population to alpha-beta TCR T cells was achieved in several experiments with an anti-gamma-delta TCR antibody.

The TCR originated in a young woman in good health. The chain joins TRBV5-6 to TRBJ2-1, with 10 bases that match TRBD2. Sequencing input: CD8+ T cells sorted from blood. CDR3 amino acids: CASSPTSGTFIEQFF. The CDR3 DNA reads TGTGCCAGCAGCCCAACTAGCGGGACCTTCATTGAGCAGTTCTTC.